The next 10 T cell receptor beta chains were all read from a single sample in a study of blood T cell repertoires in COVID-19. Data came from immunoSEQ multiplex PCR; TCRdb stores just in-frame clones and leaves some out. Counted here are about 130,000 clones, about four fifths occurring once; the ten biggest clones make up 17%. Source material: peripheral blood. The receptors shown here come from a woman at least 80 years old with acute or convalescent COVID-19.

The gene calls are TRBV5-1 and TRBJ2-1; a possible D gene is TRBD2 (5 bases). Trimming stripped 4 bases from V and 9 bases from J, with 20 bases between. The germline V gene encodes CDR1 SGHRS and CDR2 YFSETQ. The CDR3 loop spans 15 amino acids. CDR3 residues: CASSPYLGGGSEQFF. The CDR3 region has the DNA TGCGCCAGCAGCCCCTATTTAGGAGGAGGCTCTGAGCAGTTCTTC.

J is TRBJ2-7 and V is TRBV5-5; D may be TRBD2 (6 bases). Germline V lookup: CDR1 SGHKS, CDR2 YYEKEE (reference sequence). Trimming cost V 0 bases and J 5 bases, with 9 bases left between them. CDR3 length: 13 amino acids. The CDR3 coding sequence is TGTGCCAGCAGCTTGGTCGGGAGCCACGAGCAGTACTTC. Translation gives CASSLVGSHEQYF. Complete variable domain (other parts from reference TRBV5-5 and TRBJ2-7): DAGVTQSPTHLIKTRGQQVTLRCSPISGHKSVSWYQQVLGQGPQFIFQYYEKEERGRGNFPDRFSARQFPNYSSELNVNALLLGDSALYLCASSLVGSHEQYFGPGTRLTVT.

The rearrangement links TRBV10-2 to TRBJ2-7; the match to TRBD2 covers 8 bases. In germline, CDR1 is WSHSY, CDR2 SAAADI. V shed 4 bases and J 6 bases; nucleotides not matched to a gene: 8. The CDR3 has 14 residues. The CDR3 reads CASSGGTGGSEQYF. CDR3 nucleotide sequence: TGCGCCAGCAGTGGGGGGACGGGGGGGAGCGAGCAGTACTTC.

This chain's CDR3 is CASSTDRDRVPEAFF. The CDR3 nucleotides are TGCGCCAGCAGCACGGACCGGGACAGGGTCCCTGAAGCTTTCTTT. The chain joins TRBV5-1 to TRBJ1-1, with TRBD1 matching over 9 bases. J was trimmed by 6 bases and V by 4 bases; bases with no gene match: 10. The CDR3 is 15 residues long. CDR1 is SGHRS, CDR2 YFSETQ, per germline.

The rearrangement joins TRBV7-9 to TRBJ2-3; D remains ambiguous. Trimming removed 4 bases at V and 2 bases at J, with 10 bases between. The CDR3 contains 14 residues. Germline CDR1 reads SEHNR; CDR2 reads FQNEAQ (reference sequence). CDR3 in DNA: TGTGCCAGCAGCTCAACGCAGTTCACAGATACGCAGTATTTT. This codes for CASSSTQFTDTQYF. The whole variable domain, filled in from reference TRBV7-9 and TRBJ2-3, reads DTGVSQNPRHKITKRGQNVTFRCDPISEHNRLYWYRQTLGQGPEFLTYFQNEAQLEKSRLLSDRFSAERPKGSFSTLEIQRTEQGDSAMYLCASSSTQFTDTQYFGPGTRLTVL.

The chain couples TRBV15 to TRBJ1-4, with 7 bases that match TRBD1. Germline V CDR1 and CDR2: LNHNV, YYDKDF (reference sequence). The V segment lost 0 bases and the J segment 2 bases; nucleotides outside the gene matches: 6. The CDR3 is 17 amino acids. CDR3 bases: TGTGCCACCAGCAGAGATTGGGTACAGGGGACTAATGAAAAACTGTTTTTT. It yields the protein CATSRDWVQGTNEKLFF.

This chain joins TRBV19 and TRBJ2-1; tentative D call: TRBD2 (6 bases). Per the germline V gene, CDR1 is LNHDA and CDR2 is SQIVND (reference sequence). The CDR3 has 15 residues. V was clipped by 5 bases and J by 2 bases, with 13 bases between them. The DNA for the CDR3 is TGTGCCAGTAGTGTGTCGGGGGTCGCCTACAATGAGCAGTTCTTC. Protein sequence: CASSVSGVAYNEQFF. The full variable domain, in which reference TRBV19 and TRBJ2-1 provide the parts outside the CDR3, is DGGITQSPKYLFRKEGQNVTLSCEQNLNHDAMYWYRQDPGQGLRLIYYSQIVNDFQKGDIAEGYSVSREKKESFPLTVTSAQKNPTAFYLCASSVSGVAYNEQFFGPGTRLTVL.

This sequence joins TRBV2 and TRBJ2-7; D is undetermined. Trimming shortened V by 8 bases and J by 3 bases, and 26 bases separated the two germline ends. From germline, CDR1 is SNHLY and CDR2 FYNNEI. This CDR3 comprises 17 residues. The CDR3 here is CASSHLQARPTRYEQYF. The DNA for the CDR3 is TGTGCCAGCTCCCATTTACAAGCGAGACCTACGCGCTACGAGCAGTACTTC.

The rearrangement links TRBV3-1 (or the pseudogene TRBV3-2) to TRBJ2-7; D perhaps matches TRBD1 (7 bases). Per germline, CDR1 LGHDT and CDR2 YNNKEL (reference sequence). Trimming took 1 base from V and 2 from J, leaving 12 bases between them. This CDR3 spans 15 amino acids. The CDR3, as DNA: TGTGCCAGCAGCCAAGGACAGGGACTTCCCTACGAGCAGTACTTC. Protein sequence: CASSQGQGLPYEQYF.

The chain couples TRBV7-2 to TRBJ2-7; 9 bases map to TRBD1. The CDR3 has 14 residues. CDR1 and CDR2 from the germline V gene are SGHTA and FQGNSA. V shed 6 bases and J 5 bases; nucleotides not matched to a gene: 8. DNA of the CDR3: TGTGCCAGCAGAAGCGGGACAGGGCCCCACGAGCAGTACTTC. As protein: CASRSGTGPHEQYF.